The clone carrying this T cell receptor (beta chain) was observed many times. Researchers took RNA transcripts and amplified the TCR beta CDR3 regions from them. The HTBI primer set served for first-round RT-PCR of the TCR CDR3. TCRdb ran MiXCR on the multiplex PCR reads and lists one entry per CDR3 protein. This sample has roughly 400,000 distinct CDR3 sequences, with over 12% found just once. CDR1 is MDHEN and CDR2 is SYDVKM in the germline V gene. V dropped 5 bases and J dropped 5 bases, with 9 bases sitting between them. The CDR3 loop spans 13 amino acids. This record belongs to a study of T cells in Graves' hyperthyroidism and ophthalmopathy. Across the whole study: Peripheral blood was taken when the disease was first diagnosed, before any treatment began.

The receptor was isolated from a man aged 45-65 years with Graves' ophthalmopathy. This chain connects TRBV28 to TRBJ2-2; maybe TRBD1 (6 bases). The sequenced sample was blood. CDR3 DNA sequence: TGTGCCAGCAGTGATAGGGGGACCGGGGAGCTGTTTTTT. Translation gives CASSDRGTGELFF. Full variable domain (missing parts from reference TRBV28 and TRBJ2-2): DVKVTQSSRYLVKRTGEKVFLECVQDMDHENMFWYRQDPGLGLRLIYFSYDVKMKEKGDIPEGYSVSREKKERFSLILESASTNQTSMYLCASSDRGTGELFFGEGSRLTVL.